This TCR beta chain derives from a study of T cell responses to AZD1222 COVID-19 vaccine (dated by TCRdb to the early 2020s). A note on the overall study: TCR sequencing covered 230 or so trial participants: 200 to 220 given two doses of AZD1222 and 26 given two doses of MenACWY control vaccine. Trial participants were enrolled by age into subgroups of 18-55, 56-69 and 70-plus years, and around 150, 28 and 57 TCR-sequenced participants, respectively, were included in these subgroups. Findings and caveats that apply to the study as a whole: The 56-69-year group was small, and its depth increase did not reach significance, likely because of low power. Spike-specific TCR breadth and depth rose significantly after two AZD1222 doses compared with day 0 and with MenACWY recipients. Conclusions about previously exposed vaccinees were limited because only six AZD1222 recipients were SARS-CoV-2 seropositive at baseline. Vaccine-associated CD4 TCRs spanned the whole spike protein, with dominant responses in regions 160-218 and 743-854. Because no day 14 peak-response samples were available, repertoires were characterized only after the peak T cell response. Nearly half of unique spike-specific TCRs reportedly recognized epitopes outside regions mutated in the B.1.351 and B.1.1.7 variants. Participants were mostly white British, with more females than males. The authors suggested clonal diversity may have been underestimated.

The time point label of this sample denotes: about 28 days (+/-7) after the second vaccine dose. Because spike-specific TCR depth and breadth did not differ between the two schedules, AZD1222 recipients who got a second dose at roughly 4 weeks were pooled with those who got a second dose at roughly 12 weeks. Vaccinee samples came from UK trials COV001 and COV002, including a single-blind randomized controlled phase 2/3 trial of AZD1222 (ChAdOx1 nCoV-19) in healthy adults. For TCRbeta chain sequencing, PBMC samples were collected from trial participants at day 0 and at day 28 after the second dose. The CDR3 regions of human TCRbeta chains were analyzed by immunosequencing. The original methods were these. Repertoire TCRs were checked for matches against a reference library of SARS-CoV-2-specific TCRs that had been generated using the MIRA antigen-specificity platform. Breadth was defined as the fraction of unique TCRs that were SARS-CoV-2-associated, and depth was defined as the fraction of total T cells that were SARS-CoV-2-associated. Using the MIRA data, every spike-specific TCR was mapped to the spike region that the TCR reacted to and assigned to either a CD4 or a CD8 class. Log10-transformed breadth and depth values were compared by one-way ANOVA with Sidak's multiple comparisons tests. TCRdb provides this immuneACCESS table in a form limited to in-frame rearrangements. Some clones are lacking; in checked studies, under half of them reflect an unresolved V gene, and why the rest are absent is not known. The V and J calls and clone size were taken over from that table, and D and trimming were inferred from the DNA. Recorded for this sample are fewer than 30,000 clones; around 86% of them occurred a single time. The top ten hold around 7.9% of the sample.

From its cysteine to its phenylalanine, the CDR3 spans 19 amino acids. Only the CDR3 part of the read is kept: 57 bases, read in frame from the first base. V and J are trimmed by 0 bases and 1 base, and the gene matches miss 7 bases of the junction. According to the germline V gene (reference sequence), CDR1 reads LNHNV and CDR2 reads YYDKDF. On this clone itself: There is no known antigen for this receptor. No base quality values were provided; no much bigger clone lies one nucleotide off.

The TCR comes from an adult who received the AZD1222 COVID-19 vaccine. The receptor chain draws on TRBV15 and TRBJ2-6; a stretch of 9 junction bases matches TRBD1. This material consisted of peripheral blood, taken 28 days after the second AZD1222 dose. At the DNA level, the sequence is TGTGCCACCAGCAGAGATCTGGGACAGGGAGATTCTGGGGCCAACGTCCTGACTTTC. Translated, this is CATSRDLGQGDSGANVLTF.